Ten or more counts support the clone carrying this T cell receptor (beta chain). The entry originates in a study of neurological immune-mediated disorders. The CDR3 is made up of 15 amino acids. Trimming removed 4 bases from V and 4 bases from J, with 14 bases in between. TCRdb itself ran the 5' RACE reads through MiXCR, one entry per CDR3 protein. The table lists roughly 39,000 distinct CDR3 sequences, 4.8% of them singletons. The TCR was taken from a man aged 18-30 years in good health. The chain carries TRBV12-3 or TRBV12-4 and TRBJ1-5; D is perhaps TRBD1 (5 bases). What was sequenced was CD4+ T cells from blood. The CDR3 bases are TGTGCCAGCAGTTCCCCCCAGGGAGATAATCAGCCCCAGCATTTT. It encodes CASSSPQGDNQPQHF.